The next 16 T cell receptor beta chains were all read from a single sample in a study of blood T cell repertoires in COVID-19. TCRdb's copy holds only in-frame clones and misses some; the assay was immunoSEQ multiplex PCR. The sample contains fewer than 250,000 clones, 85% of which appear only once. Sequenced input: peripheral blood. The receptors shown here come from a woman in her sixties with active or convalescent COVID-19.

In DNA form, the CDR3 reads TGTGCCAGCAGTTTCAACACCGGGACTAGCGATTACAATGAGCAGTTCTTC. This translates into CASSFNTGTSDYNEQFF. The V and J genes are TRBV27 and TRBJ2-1; TRBD2 agrees at 10 bases. From germline, CDR1 is MNHEY and CDR2 SMNVEV (reference sequence). The CDR3 loop spans 17 amino acids. V lost 3 bases and J lost 4; bases outside the gene matches: 9.

This chain links TRBV7-9 with TRBJ2-3; TRBD1 might be the D (5 bases). CDR1 and CDR2 (germline): SEHNR, FQNEAQ (reference sequence). The CDR3 is 17 amino acids. Trimming removed 7 bases from V and 2 bases from J, with 22 bases in between. CDR3 amino acids: CASTQGSGQPYTDTQYF. CDR3 bases: TGTGCCAGCACTCAAGGGTCAGGGCAACCCTACACAGATACGCAGTATTTT. Combining the CDR3 with reference TRBV7-9 and TRBJ2-3 gives the whole variable domain DTGVSQNPRHKITKRGQNVTFRCDPISEHNRLYWYRQTLGQGPEFLTYFQNEAQLEKSRLLSDRFSAERPKGSFSTLEIQRTEQGDSAMYLCASTQGSGQPYTDTQYFGPGTRLTVL.

The chain employs TRBV3-1 (or the pseudogene TRBV3-2) and TRBJ2-5; 13 bases align to TRBD2. This CDR3 contains 16 residues. Germline V gene lookup returns CDR1 LGHDT and CDR2 YNNKEL (reference sequence). Germline trimming cut 2 bases from V and 5 bases from J; bases unmatched to any gene: 5. In nucleotides, the CDR3 is TGTGCCAGCAGCCAAACGGGACTAGCGGGGACGGAGACCCAGTACTTC. As protein: CASSQTGLAGTETQYF.

V gene TRBV3-1 (or the pseudogene TRBV3-2) combines with J gene TRBJ2-7; D might be TRBD1 (6 bases). CDR3 length equals 13 residues. Germline V gene sequence: CDR1 LGHDT, CDR2 YNNKEL (reference sequence). Trimming stripped 5 bases from V and 6 bases from J, with 14 bases between. The CDR3 sequence: CASSTRDRSEQYV. In DNA form, the CDR3 reads TGTGCCAGCAGCACCCGCGACAGGTCCGAGCAGTACGTC.

Here the CDR3 reads CASSLAGRANEQFF. DNA for the CDR3: TGTGCCAGCAGCTTAGCCGGGAGGGCCAATGAGCAGTTCTTC. The chain recombines TRBV11-2 with TRBJ2-1; 8 nucleotides agree with TRBD2. After removal of 1 base from V and 6 bases from J, the junction contained 2 bases not matched to a gene. This CDR3 has 14 residues. The V gene's germline CDR1 is SGHAT and CDR2 FQNNGV.

This clone was seen more than once but under ten times. The rearrangement uses TRBV12-3 or TRBV12-4 and TRBJ1-1; D uncertain. CDR3 size: 11 residues. Trimming shortened V by 0 bases and J by 11 bases, and 7 bases separated the two germline ends. As DNA, the CDR3 is TGTGCCAGCAGTTTAGCACTGTCGGCTTTCTTT. Amino acids: CASSLALSAFF.

The chain recombines TRBV7-9 with TRBJ1-1; 9 nucleotides match TRBD1. There are 13 residues in the CDR3. Germline CDR1 reads SEHNR; CDR2 reads FQNEAQ (reference sequence). V lost 7 bases to trimming and J lost 5 bases; unmatched junction nucleotides: 5. The CDR3 here is CASKWDRVTEAFF. DNA for the CDR3: TGTGCCAGCAAATGGGACAGGGTTACTGAAGCTTTCTTT. The complete variable domain, with remaining parts taken from reference TRBV7-9 and TRBJ1-1, reads DTGVSQNPRHKITKRGQNVTFRCDPISEHNRLYWYRQTLGQGPEFLTYFQNEAQLEKSRLLSDRFSAERPKGSFSTLEIQRTEQGDSAMYLCASKWDRVTEAFFGQGTRLTVV.

This clone has a single count. This CDR3 reads CASSPRRVYGNTIYF. CDR3 DNA: TGTGCCAGCAGTCCCCGCAGGGTATACGGAAACACCATATATTTT. The chain recombines TRBV28 with TRBJ1-3, with D possibly matching TRBD1 (5 bases). Germline CDR1 reads MDHEN; CDR2 reads SYDVKM. The CDR3 runs to 15 residues. Trimming stripped 5 bases from V and 4 bases from J, with 15 bases between.

The chain is built from TRBV7-9 and TRBJ2-1; D is perhaps TRBD1 (7 bases). Looked up from germline, CDR1 is SEHNR and CDR2 is FQNEAQ (reference sequence). The CDR3 runs 15 residues. V was cut by 5 bases and J by 8 bases, with 19 bases left in between. This chain's CDR3 is CASSPRGVVFDEQFF. In DNA form, the CDR3 reads TGTGCCAGCAGCCCCAGGGGGGTAGTTTTTGATGAGCAGTTCTTC. The full variable domain, with the rest looked up from reference TRBV7-9 and TRBJ2-1, is DTGVSQNPRHKITKRGQNVTFRCDPISEHNRLYWYRQTLGQGPEFLTYFQNEAQLEKSRLLSDRFSAERPKGSFSTLEIQRTEQGDSAMYLCASSPRGVVFDEQFFGPGTRLTVL.

The genes are TRBV6-1 and TRBJ1-2; D not resolved. Germline V lookup: CDR1 MNHNS, CDR2 SASEGT. The CDR3 runs 14 residues. Trimming pared 0 bases from V and 4 bases from J, leaving 9 bases between. CDR3 sequence (DNA): TGTGCCAGCAGTGAAGCCTCTAGGATCTATGGCTACACCTTC. Translated, it gives CASSEASRIYGYTF.

The J gene is TRBJ1-6, the V gene TRBV28; tentative D call: TRBD1 (5 bases). Trimming stripped 9 bases from V and 1 base from J, with 10 bases between. The CDR3 is 14 residues long. The germline gives CDR1 MDHEN, CDR2 SYDVKM. The CDR3, as DNA: TGTGCCAGTGGTGGGGGGTCCTATAATTCACCCCTCCACTTT. Translating gives CASGGGSYNSPLHF.

The chain joins TRBV5-6 to TRBJ1-2, with a possible D match to TRBD1 (6 bases). Germline CDR1 is SGHDT and CDR2 is YYEEEE. The V end was cut by 0 bases, the J end by 4 bases, with 10 bases between. The CDR3 contains 14 residues. In DNA, the CDR3 is TGTGCCAGCAGCTTGGAGGGGGACGCCTATGGCTACACCTTC. Translated, it gives CASSLEGDAYGYTF.

With regard to this clone: Other DNA variants within this sample encode the same CDR3. The chain carries TRBV5-1 and TRBJ1-1, with D possibly matching TRBD1 (5 bases). This CDR3 spans 16 amino acids. Germline loops: CDR1 SGHRS, CDR2 YFSETQ. Trimming shortened V by 4 bases and J by 0 bases, and 16 bases separated the two germline ends. The CDR3, as DNA: TGCGCCAGCAGCCTGCAGGGCACTCGGATGAACACTGAAGCTTTCTTT. Its protein product is CASSLQGTRMNTEAFF.

J is TRBJ2-5 and V is TRBV19, with 10 bases aligning to TRBD2. V lost 6 bases to trimming and J lost 5 bases; unmatched junction nucleotides: 6. The CDR3 has 14 residues. Germline loops: CDR1 LNHDA, CDR2 SQIVND (reference sequence). The CDR3: CASRSGGAGETQYF. DNA of the CDR3: TGTGCCAGTAGGAGCGGGGGGGCCGGGGAGACCCAGTACTTC.

This sequence joins TRBV7-8 and TRBJ2-4, with 8 bases identical to TRBD2. This CDR3 is built from 15 residues. Germline V gene lookup returns CDR1 SGHVS and CDR2 FQNEAQ. V was clipped by 6 bases and J by 9 bases; unmatched bases: 13. The CDR3 DNA reads TGTGCCAGCAGTCCAGCGGGAGAAGGTTATAGCATTCAGTACTTC. It yields the protein CASSPAGEGYSIQYF. The full variable domain, with the rest looked up from reference TRBV7-8 and TRBJ2-4, is GAGVSQSPRYKVAKRGQDVALRCDPISGHVSLFWYQQALGQGPEFLTYFQNEAQLDKSGLPSDRFFAERPEGSVSTLKIQRTQQEDSAVYLCASSPAGEGYSIQYFGAGTRLSVL.

The chain carries TRBV19 and TRBJ2-3, with 7 bases that match TRBD1. Germline V gene sequence: CDR1 LNHDA, CDR2 SQIVND (reference sequence). V lost 5 bases, J lost 2 bases, and 7 bases stayed unmatched. This CDR3 has 15 amino acids. CDR3 residues: CASSPRDRITDTQYF. In DNA form, the CDR3 reads TGTGCCAGTAGTCCCCGGGACAGAATCACAGATACGCAGTATTTT. Based on the CDR3 plus reference TRBV19 and TRBJ2-3, the full variable domain is DGGITQSPKYLFRKEGQNVTLSCEQNLNHDAMYWYRQDPGQGLRLIYYSQIVNDFQKGDIAEGYSVSREKKESFPLTVTSAQKNPTAFYLCASSPRDRITDTQYFGPGTRLTVL.